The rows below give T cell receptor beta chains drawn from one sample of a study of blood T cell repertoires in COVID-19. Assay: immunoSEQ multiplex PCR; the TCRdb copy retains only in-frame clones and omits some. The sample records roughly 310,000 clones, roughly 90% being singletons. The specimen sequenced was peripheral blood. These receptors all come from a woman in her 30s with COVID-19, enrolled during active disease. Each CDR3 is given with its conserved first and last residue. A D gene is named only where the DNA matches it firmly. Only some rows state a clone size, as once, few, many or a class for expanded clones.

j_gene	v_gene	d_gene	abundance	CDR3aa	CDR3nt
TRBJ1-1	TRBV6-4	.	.	CASSERGGTEAFF	TGTGCCAGCAGTGAGAGAGGGGGTACTGAAGCTTTCTTT
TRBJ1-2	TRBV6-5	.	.	CASRPGQFIYGYTF	TGTGCCAGCCGCCCAGGACAGTTCATCTATGGCTACACCTTC
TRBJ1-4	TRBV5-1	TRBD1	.	CASSLGQGALVEKLFF	TGCGCCAGCAGCTTGGGGCAGGGGGCGTTAGTAGAAAAACTGTTTTTT
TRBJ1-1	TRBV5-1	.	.	CASSETVGGNTEAFF	TGCGCCAGCAGTGAAACCGTAGGGGGAAACACTGAAGCTTTCTTT
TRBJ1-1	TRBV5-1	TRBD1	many	CASSSGTGGEAFF	TGCGCCAGCAGCTCCGGGACAGGGGGCGAAGCTTTCTTT
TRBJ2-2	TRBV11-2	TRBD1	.	CASRTGGNTGELFF	TGTGCCAGCCGGACAGGGGGTAACACCGGGGAGCTGTTTTTT
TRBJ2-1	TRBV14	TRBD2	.	CASSQDGSGTSGNEQFF	TGTGCCAGCAGCCAAGACGGTTCGGGGACTAGCGGGAATGAGCAGTTCTTC
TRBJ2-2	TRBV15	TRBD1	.	CATSSRTGIAGELFF	TGTGCCACCAGCAGCCGGACAGGGATAGCCGGGGAGCTGTTTTTT
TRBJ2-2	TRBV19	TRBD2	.	CASNAIAGGPDTGELFF	TGTGCCAGTAACGCTATAGCGGGAGGGCCCGACACCGGGGAGCTGTTTTTT
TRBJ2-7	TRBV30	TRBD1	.	CAWRQGVTYEQYF	TGTGCCTGGCGACAGGGGGTAACCTACGAGCAGTACTTC
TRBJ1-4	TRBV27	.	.	CASSYRGTNEKLFF	TGTGCCAGCAGCTACCGGGGGACTAATGAAAAACTGTTTTTT
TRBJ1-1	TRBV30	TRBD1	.	CAWRAGTGRTEAFF	TGTGCCTGGAGAGCAGGGACAGGGCGAACTGAAGCTTTCTTT
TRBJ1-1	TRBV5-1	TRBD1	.	CASSLQVLQGATEAFF	TGCGCCAGCAGCTTGCAAGTTTTACAGGGGGCGACTGAAGCTTTCTTT
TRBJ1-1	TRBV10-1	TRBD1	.	CASSGDRVGTEAFF	TGCGCCAGCAGCGGGGACAGGGTTGGCACTGAAGCTTTCTTT
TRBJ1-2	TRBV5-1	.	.	CASNGGRDYGYTF	TGCGCCAGCAACGGAGGGAGGGACTATGGCTACACCTTC
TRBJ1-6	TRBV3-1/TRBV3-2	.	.	CASSRRGLSNSPLHF	TGTGCCAGCAGCCGTAGAGGCCTTTCTAATTCACCCCTCCACTTT
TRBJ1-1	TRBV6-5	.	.	CASSSPAVNTEAFF	TGTGCCAGCAGTTCCCCGGCGGTGAACACTGAAGCTTTCTTT
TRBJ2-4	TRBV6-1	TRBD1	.	CASSGIGQGEAKNIQYF	TGTGCCAGCAGTGGGATAGGACAGGGAGAAGCCAAAAACATTCAGTACTTC
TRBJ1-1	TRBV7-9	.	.	CASSLDGRGNTEAFF	TGTGCCAGCAGCTTAGACGGCAGGGGGAACACTGAAGCTTTCTTT
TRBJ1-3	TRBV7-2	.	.	CASSLGRDSGNTIYF	TGTGCCAGCAGCTTAGGACGGGACTCTGGAAACACCATATATTTT
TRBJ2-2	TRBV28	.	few	CASLTGGRAGELFF	TGTGCCAGCCTCACCGGGGGAAGGGCCGGGGAGCTGTTTTTT
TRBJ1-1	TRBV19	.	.	CASSIEAGWNTEAFF	TGTGCCAGTAGTATAGAAGCAGGATGGAACACTGAAGCTTTCTTT
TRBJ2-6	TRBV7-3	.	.	CASSPSPSPVTGANVLTF	TGTGCCAGCAGCCCCTCTCCAAGCCCCGTCACTGGGGCCAACGTCCTGACTTTC
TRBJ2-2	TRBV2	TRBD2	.	CASRGLAGLTGELFF	TGTGCCAGCAGGGGACTAGCGGGGCTCACCGGGGAGCTGTTTTTT
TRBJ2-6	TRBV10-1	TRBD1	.	CASSPGGSGANVLTF	TGCGCCAGCAGTCCAGGGGGCTCTGGGGCCAACGTCCTGACTTTC
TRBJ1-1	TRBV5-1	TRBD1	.	CASSVPDRGWGTEAFF	TGCGCCAGCAGCGTTCCCGACAGGGGATGGGGCACTGAAGCTTTCTTT
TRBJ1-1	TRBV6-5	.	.	CATSSNGKNTEAFF	TGTGCCACCTCGTCAAACGGGAAGAACACTGAAGCTTTCTTT